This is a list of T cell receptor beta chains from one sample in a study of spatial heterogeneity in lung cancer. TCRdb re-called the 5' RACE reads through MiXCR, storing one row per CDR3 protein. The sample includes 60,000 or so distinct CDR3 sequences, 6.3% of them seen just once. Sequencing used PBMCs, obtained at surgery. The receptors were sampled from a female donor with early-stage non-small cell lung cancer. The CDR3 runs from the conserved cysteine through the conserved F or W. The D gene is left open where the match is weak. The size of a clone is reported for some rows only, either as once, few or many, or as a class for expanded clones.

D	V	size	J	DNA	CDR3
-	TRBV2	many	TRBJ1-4	TGTGCCAGCAGTGGAGGGTTCGAAAAACTGTTTTTT	CASSGGFEKLFF
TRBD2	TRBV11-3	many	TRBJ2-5	TGTGCCAGCAGCACTAGCGGGGGGGCCGATGAGACCCAGTACTTC	CASSTSGGADETQYF
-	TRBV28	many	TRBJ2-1	TGTGCCAGCAGTGACCTCCGGCCTTCCCCCCAGTTCTTC	CASSDLRPSPQFF
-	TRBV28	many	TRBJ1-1	TGTGCCAGCAAAGGAACAGGGTTTCCTGAAGCTTTCTTT	CASKGTGFPEAFF
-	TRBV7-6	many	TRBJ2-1	TGTGCCAGCAGCTTTAGCGGCGCTTACAATGAGCAGTTCTTC	CASSFSGAYNEQFF
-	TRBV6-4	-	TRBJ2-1	TGTGCCAGCAGTGATATAGCGGCAAGCTCCTACAATGAGCAGTTCTTC	CASSDIAASSYNEQFF
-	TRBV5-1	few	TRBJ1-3	TGCGCCAGCAGCTTGGGCACCTCTGGAAACACCATATATTTT	CASSLGTSGNTIYF
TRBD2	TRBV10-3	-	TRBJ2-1	TGTGCCATCAGTGCCGCGGGACTAGCGGGAGAGCATGAGCAGTTCTTC	CAISAAGLAGEHEQFF
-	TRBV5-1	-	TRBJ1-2	TGCGCCAGCAGCCCAAGCGGGTCCGACCTATATGGCTACACCTTC	CASSPSGSDLYGYTF
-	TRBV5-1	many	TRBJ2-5	TGCGCCAGCAGCCGGGACGGGAGAAGTGGAGAGACCCAGTACTTC	CASSRDGRSGETQYF
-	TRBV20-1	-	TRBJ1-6	TGCAGTGCTAGAACAGTCCACAATTCACCCCTCCACTTT	CSARTVHNSPLHF
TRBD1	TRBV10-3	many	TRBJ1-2	TGTGCCATCAGTGCCCGGGACAGGGAGTCGGTGGGCTACACCTTC	CAISARDRESVGYTF
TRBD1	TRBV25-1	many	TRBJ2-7	TGTGCCAGCAGTGCCGGGACAGGGGGCGAGCAGTACTTC	CASSAGTGGEQYF
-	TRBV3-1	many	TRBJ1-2	TGTGCCAGCAGCCAAGAGCTTGGCAGATCCTATGGCTACACCTTC	CASSQELGRSYGYTF
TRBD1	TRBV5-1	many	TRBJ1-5	TGCGCCAGCAGCTTGGGACAGGGAGGAGGTCAGCCCCAGCATTTT	CASSLGQGGGQPQHF
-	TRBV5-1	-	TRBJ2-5	TGCGCCAGCAGCTCCCCCCCGGGCCAAGAGACCCAGTACTTC	CASSSPPGQETQYF
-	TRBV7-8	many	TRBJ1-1	TGTGCCAGCAGCGTACAGGGGAACACTGAAGCTTTCTTT	CASSVQGNTEAFF
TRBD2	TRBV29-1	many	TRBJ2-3	TGCAGCGTCCGCGGCCCCCTAGCGGGAACAGATACGCAGTATTTT	CSVRGPLAGTDTQYF
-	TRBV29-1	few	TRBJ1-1	TGCAGCGTTCCCCCCCTCGACACAGGGAACACTGAAGCTTTCTTT	CSVPPLDTGNTEAFF
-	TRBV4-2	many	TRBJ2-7	TGTGCCAGCAGCCAAGAAGCCCCCAGGGACTACGAGCAGTACTTC	CASSQEAPRDYEQYF
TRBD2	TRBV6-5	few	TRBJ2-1	TGTGCCAGCAGTTACGGCGGGGGGCGAGAAAATGAGCAGTTCTTC	CASSYGGGRENEQFF
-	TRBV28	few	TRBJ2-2	TGTGCCAGTCGGCAAGGGGTGAACACCGGGGAGCTGTTTTTT	CASRQGVNTGELFF
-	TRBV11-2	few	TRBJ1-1	TGTGCCAGCAGCAGCGGACGGGGGTTCGCTGAAGCTTTCTTT	CASSSGRGFAEAFF
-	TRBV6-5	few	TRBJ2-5	TGTGCCAGCAGTTACTCGGGATTTCAAGAGACCCAGTACTTC	CASSYSGFQETQYF
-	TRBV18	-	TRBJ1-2	TGTGCCAGCTCACCCCAAAACGTCGCCTATGGCTACACCTTC	CASSPQNVAYGYTF
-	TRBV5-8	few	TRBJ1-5	TGTGCCAGCAGCTTGGGGGCCGATCGGGGCAATCAGCCCCAGCATTTT	CASSLGADRGNQPQHF
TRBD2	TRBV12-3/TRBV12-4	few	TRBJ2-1	TGTGTGATAGCGGGGGCCCGAGGGCAGTTCTTC	CVIAGARGQFF
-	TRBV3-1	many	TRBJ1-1	TGTGCCAGCAGCCGGTCACAGGCTGAAGCTTTCTTT	CASSRSQAEAFF
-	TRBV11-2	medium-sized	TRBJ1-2	TGTGCCAGCAGCTTAGGTCAGGGTGAAGGCTACACCTTC	CASSLGQGEGYTF
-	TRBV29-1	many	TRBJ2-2	TGCAGCGCCACCATTAGAGCAAACTTCGCGAACACCGGGGAGCTGTTTTTT	CSATIRANFANTGELFF
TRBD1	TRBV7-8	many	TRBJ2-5	TGTGCCAGCAGCTTATCCGGGACAGAAAAGACCCAGTACTTC	CASSLSGTEKTQYF
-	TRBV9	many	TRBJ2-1	TGTGCCAGCAACTCTTTTCTGGGGAGCGGTGAGCAGTTCTTC	CASNSFLGSGEQFF
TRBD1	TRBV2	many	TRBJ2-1	TGTGCCAGCAGTGAAGTCCCGGGACAGGGGGCGCGTGGGCAGTTCTTC	CASSEVPGQGARGQFF
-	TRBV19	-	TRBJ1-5	TGTGCCAGTACCCCGGACAGTAGCAATCAGCCCCAGCATTTT	CASTPDSSNQPQHF
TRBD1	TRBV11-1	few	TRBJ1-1	TGTGCCAGCAGCTTAGAAGGGGGCACGAACACTGAAGCTTTCTTT	CASSLEGGTNTEAFF
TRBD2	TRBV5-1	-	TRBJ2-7	TGCGCCAGCAGCTTGTCGTCTAGCGGTCCCTACGAGCAGTACTTC	CASSLSSSGPYEQYF
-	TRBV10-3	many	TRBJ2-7	TGTGCCATCAGTGAAGACTATCGGGGCCCGTACGAGCAGTACTTC	CAISEDYRGPYEQYF
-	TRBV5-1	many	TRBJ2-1	TGCGCCAGCAGCTTGAGGTCGGGGCGGTATCTGGACAATGAGCAGTTCTTC	CASSLRSGRYLDNEQFF
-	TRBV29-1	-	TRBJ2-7	TGCAGCGTGCTCCCTACAGGGTCCTACGAGCAGTACTTC	CSVLPTGSYEQYF
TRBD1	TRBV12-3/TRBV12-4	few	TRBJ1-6	TGTGCCAGCAGACCGGCGGGGACAGGGGGTTCACCCCTCCACTTT	CASRPAGTGGSPLHF
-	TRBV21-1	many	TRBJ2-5	TGTGCCAGCAGCAACCCCTTAGAGAGGGGGCGCCGAGAGACCCAGTACTTC	CASSNPLERGRRETQYF
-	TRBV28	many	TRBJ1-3	TGTGCCAGCAGTTTGGGGCTCTCTGGAAACACCATATATTTT	CASSLGLSGNTIYF